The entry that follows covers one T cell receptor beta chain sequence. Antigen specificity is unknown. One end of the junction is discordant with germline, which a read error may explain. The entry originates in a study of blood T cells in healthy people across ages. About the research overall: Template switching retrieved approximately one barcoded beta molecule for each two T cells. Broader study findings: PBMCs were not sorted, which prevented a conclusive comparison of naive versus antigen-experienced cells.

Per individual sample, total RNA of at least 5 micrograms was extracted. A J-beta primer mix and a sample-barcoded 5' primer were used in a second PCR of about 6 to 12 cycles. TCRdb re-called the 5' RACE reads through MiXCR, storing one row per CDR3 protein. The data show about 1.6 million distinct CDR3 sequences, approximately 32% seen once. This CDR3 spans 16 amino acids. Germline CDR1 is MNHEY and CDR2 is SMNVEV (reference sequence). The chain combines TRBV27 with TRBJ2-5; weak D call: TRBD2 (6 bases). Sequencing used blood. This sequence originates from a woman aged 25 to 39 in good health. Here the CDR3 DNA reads TGTGTCAGCAGTCCCCGGGGACTTTCCCCCCGAGAGACCCAGTACTTC. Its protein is CVSSPRGLSPRETQYF.